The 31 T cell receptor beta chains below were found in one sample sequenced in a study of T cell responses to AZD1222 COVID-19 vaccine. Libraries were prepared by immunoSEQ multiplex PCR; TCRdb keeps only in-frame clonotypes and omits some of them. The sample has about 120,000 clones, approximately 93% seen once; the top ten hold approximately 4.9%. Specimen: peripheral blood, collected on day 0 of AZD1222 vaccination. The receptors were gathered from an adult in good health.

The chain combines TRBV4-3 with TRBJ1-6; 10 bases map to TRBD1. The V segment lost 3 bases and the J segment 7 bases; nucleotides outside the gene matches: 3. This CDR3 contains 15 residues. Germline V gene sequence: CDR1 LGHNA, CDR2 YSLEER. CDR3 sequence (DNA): TGCGCCAGCAGCCAGTCGGGACAGGGGAATTCACCCCTCCACTTT. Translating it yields CASSQSGQGNSPLHF.

The CDR3 DNA reads as TGTGCCAGCAGCTTAGTGGGGGGCGGACGGAGCTATGGCTACACCTTC. This encodes CASSLVGGGRSYGYTF. This chain connects TRBV6-4 to TRBJ1-2, with D possibly being TRBD1 (6 bases). The germline CDR1 and CDR2 sequences are MRHNA and SNTAGT. The CDR3 spans 16 residues. V was cut by 6 bases and J by 4 bases, with 21 bases left in between.

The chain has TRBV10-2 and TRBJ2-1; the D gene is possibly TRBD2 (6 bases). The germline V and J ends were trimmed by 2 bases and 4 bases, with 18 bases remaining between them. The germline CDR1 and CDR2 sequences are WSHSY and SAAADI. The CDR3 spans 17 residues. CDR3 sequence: CASSETRTGTPYNEQFF. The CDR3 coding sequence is TGCGCCAGCAGTGAGACCCGGACTGGGACTCCTTACAATGAGCAGTTCTTC.

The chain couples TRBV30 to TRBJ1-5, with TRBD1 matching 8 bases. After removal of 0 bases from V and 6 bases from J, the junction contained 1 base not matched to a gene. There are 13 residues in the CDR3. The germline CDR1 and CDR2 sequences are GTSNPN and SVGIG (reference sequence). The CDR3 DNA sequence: TGTGCCTGGAGTGTTACAGGGGGTCAGCCCCAGCATTTT. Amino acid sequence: CAWSVTGGQPQHF.

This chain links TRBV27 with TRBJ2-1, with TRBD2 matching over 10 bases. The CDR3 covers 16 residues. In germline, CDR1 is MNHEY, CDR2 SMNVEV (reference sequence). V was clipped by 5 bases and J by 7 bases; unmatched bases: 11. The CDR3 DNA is TGTGCCAGCAGTGAGGGGGCTAGCGGGGGTTTGAATGAGCAGTTCTTC. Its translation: CASSEGASGGLNEQFF.

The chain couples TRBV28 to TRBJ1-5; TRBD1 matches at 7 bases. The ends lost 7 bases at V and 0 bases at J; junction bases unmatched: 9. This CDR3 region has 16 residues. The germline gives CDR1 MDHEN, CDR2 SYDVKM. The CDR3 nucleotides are TGTGCCAGCAATCTCGGGACAGCCTATAGCAATCAGCCCCAGCATTTT. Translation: CASNLGTAYSNQPQHF. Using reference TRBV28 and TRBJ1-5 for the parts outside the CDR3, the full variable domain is DVKVTQSSRYLVKRTGEKVFLECVQDMDHENMFWYRQDPGLGLRLIYFSYDVKMKEKGDIPEGYSVSREKKERFSLILESASTNQTSMYLCASNLGTAYSNQPQHFGDGTRLSIL.

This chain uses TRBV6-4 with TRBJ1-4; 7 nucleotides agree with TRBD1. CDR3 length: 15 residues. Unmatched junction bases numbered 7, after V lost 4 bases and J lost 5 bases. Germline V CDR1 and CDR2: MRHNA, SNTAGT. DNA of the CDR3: TGTGCCAGCAGTGCCGGGGACAGCGGAAATGAAAAACTGTTTTTT. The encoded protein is CASSAGDSGNEKLFF.

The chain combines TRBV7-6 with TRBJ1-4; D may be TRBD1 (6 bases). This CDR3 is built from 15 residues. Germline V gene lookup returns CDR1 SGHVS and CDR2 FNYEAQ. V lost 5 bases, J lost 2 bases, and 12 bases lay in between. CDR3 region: CASSRGGMTNEKLFF. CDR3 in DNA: TGTGCCAGCAGCCGGGGGGGCATGACTAATGAAAAACTGTTTTTT.

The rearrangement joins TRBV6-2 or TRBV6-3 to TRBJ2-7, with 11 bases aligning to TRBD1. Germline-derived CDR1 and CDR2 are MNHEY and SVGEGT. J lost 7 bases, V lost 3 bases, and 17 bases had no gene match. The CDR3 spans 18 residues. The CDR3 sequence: CASSYPRSGGQGAREQYF. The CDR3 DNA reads TGTGCCAGCAGTTATCCCCGGTCCGGAGGACAGGGGGCGAGGGAGCAGTACTTC.

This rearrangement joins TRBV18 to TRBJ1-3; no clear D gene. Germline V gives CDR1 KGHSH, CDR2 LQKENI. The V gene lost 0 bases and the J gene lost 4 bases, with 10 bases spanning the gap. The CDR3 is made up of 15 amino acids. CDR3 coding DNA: TGTGCCAGCTCACCACCGAACAGTCCCGGAAACACCATATATTTT. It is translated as CASSPPNSPGNTIYF. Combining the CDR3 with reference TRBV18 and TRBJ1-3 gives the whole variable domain NAGVMQNPRHLVRRRGQEARLRCSPMKGHSHVYWYRQLPEEGLKFMVYLQKENIIDESGMPKERFSAEFPKEGPSILRIQQVVRGDSAAYFCASSPPNSPGNTIYFGEGSWLTVV.

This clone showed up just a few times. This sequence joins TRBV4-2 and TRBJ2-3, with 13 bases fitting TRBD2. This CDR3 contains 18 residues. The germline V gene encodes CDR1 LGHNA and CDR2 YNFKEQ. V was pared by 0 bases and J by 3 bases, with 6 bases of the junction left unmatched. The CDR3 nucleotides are TGTGCCAGCAGCCAAGAAGAAGTACTAGCGGGGGGGACAGATACGCAGTATTTT. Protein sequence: CASSQEEVLAGGTDTQYF.

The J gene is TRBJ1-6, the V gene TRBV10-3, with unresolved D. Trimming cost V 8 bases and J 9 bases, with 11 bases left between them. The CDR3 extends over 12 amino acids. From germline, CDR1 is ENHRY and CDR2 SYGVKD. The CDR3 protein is CAIRGPISPLHF. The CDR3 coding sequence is TGTGCCATCCGAGGACCGATTTCACCCCTCCACTTT.

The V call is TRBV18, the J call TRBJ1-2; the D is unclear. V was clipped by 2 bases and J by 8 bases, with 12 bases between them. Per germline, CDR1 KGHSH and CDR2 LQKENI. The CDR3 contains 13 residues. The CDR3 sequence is CASSPTDLGGYTF. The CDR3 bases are TGTGCCAGCTCACCAACAGACCTCGGGGGCTACACCTTC.

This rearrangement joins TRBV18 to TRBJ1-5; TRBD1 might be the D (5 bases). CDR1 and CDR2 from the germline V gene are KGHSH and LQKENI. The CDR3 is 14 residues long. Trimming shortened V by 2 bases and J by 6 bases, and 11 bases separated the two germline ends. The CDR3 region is CASSPGTESQPQHF. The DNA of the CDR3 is TGTGCCAGCTCACCAGGGACTGAAAGTCAGCCCCAGCATTTT.

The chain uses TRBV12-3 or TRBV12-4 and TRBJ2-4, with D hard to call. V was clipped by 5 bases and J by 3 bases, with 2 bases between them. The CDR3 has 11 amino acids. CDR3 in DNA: TGTGCCAGCAGTGGCAAAAACATTCAGTACTTC. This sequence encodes CASSGKNIQYF.

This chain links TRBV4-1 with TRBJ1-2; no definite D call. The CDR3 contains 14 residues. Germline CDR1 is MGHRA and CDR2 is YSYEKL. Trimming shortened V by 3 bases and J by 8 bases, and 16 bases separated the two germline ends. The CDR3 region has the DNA TGCGCCAGCAGCCAGGAAACGGGGTTCGGCGGCTACACCTTC. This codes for CASSQETGFGGYTF.

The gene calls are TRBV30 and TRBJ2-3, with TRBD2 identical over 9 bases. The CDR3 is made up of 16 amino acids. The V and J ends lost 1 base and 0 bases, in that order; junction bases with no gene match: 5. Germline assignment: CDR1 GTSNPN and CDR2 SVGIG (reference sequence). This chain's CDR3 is CAWSAGTSPSTDTQYF. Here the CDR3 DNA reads TGTGCCTGGAGTGCCGGGACTAGCCCGAGCACAGATACGCAGTATTTT.

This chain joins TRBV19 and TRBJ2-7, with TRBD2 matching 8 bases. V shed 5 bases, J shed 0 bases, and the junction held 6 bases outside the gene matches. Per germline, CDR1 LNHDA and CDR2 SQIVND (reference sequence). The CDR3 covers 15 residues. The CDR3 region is CASSFSAGDSYEQYF. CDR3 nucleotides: TGTGCCAGTAGTTTCTCAGCGGGGGACTCCTACGAGCAGTACTTC.

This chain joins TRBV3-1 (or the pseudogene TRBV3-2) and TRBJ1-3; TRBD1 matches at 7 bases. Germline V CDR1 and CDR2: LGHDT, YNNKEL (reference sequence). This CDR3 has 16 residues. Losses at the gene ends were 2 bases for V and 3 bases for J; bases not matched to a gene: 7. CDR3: CASSQKLTGDGNTIYF. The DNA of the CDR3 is TGTGCCAGCAGCCAAAAACTTACAGGGGATGGAAACACCATATATTTT.

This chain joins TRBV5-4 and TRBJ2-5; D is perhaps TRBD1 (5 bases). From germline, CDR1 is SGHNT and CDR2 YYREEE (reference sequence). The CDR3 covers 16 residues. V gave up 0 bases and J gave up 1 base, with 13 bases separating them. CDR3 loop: CASSLGRYDSQETQYF. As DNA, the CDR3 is TGTGCCAGCAGCTTGGGGCGGTATGACAGCCAAGAGACCCAGTACTTC.

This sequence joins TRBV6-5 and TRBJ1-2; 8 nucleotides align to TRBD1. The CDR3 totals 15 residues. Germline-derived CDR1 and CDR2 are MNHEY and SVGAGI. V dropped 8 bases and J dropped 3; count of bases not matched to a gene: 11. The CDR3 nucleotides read TGTGCCAGCGGGGGACAGGAGGGGGTCGACTATGGCTACACCTTC. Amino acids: CASGGQEGVDYGYTF.

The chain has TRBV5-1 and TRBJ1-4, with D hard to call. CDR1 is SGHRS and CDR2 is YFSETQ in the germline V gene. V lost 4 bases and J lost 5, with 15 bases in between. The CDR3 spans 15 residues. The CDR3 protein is CASSGVREVNEKLFF. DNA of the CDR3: TGCGCCAGCAGCGGCGTAAGGGAGGTAAATGAAAAACTGTTTTTT.

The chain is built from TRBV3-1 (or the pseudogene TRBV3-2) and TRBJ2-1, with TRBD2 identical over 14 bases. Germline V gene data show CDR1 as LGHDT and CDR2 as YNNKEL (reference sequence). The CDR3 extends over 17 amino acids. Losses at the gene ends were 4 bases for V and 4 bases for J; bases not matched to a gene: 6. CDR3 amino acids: CASSPGLAGGLYNEQFF. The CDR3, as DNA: TGTGCCAGCAGCCCAGGACTAGCGGGGGGACTTTACAATGAGCAGTTCTTC.

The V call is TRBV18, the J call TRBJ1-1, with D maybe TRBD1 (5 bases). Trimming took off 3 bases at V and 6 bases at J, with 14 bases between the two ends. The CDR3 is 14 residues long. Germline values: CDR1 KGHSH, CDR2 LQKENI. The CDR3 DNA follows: TGTGCCAGCTCACCCCTGGGCAGGGAAGCTGAAGCTTTCTTT. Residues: CASSPLGREAEAFF. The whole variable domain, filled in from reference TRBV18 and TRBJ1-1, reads NAGVMQNPRHLVRRRGQEARLRCSPMKGHSHVYWYRQLPEEGLKFMVYLQKENIIDESGMPKERFSAEFPKEGPSILRIQQVVRGDSAAYFCASSPLGREAEAFFGQGTRLTVV.

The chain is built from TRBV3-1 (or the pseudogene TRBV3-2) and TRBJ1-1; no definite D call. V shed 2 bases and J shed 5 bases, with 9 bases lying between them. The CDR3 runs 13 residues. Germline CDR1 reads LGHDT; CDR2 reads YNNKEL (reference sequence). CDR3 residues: CASSQTARTEAFF. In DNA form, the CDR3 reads TGTGCCAGCAGCCAAACGGCGAGGACTGAAGCTTTCTTT.

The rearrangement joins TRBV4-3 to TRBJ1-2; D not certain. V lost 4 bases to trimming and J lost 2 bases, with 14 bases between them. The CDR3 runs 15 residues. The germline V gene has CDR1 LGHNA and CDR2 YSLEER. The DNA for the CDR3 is TGCGCCAGCAGCCCGGGCACCGGGCAGAACTATGGCTACACCTTC. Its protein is CASSPGTGQNYGYTF.

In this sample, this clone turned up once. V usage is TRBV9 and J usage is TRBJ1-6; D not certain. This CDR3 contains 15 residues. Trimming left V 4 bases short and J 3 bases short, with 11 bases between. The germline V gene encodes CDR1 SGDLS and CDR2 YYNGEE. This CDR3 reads CASSSVGRYNSPLHF. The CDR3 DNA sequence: TGTGCCAGCAGCTCTGTGGGCCGCTATAATTCACCCCTCCACTTT.

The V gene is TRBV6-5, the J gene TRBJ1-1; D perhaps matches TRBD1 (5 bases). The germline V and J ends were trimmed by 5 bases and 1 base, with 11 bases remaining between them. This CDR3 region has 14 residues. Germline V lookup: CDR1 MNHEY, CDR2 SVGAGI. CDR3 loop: CASSLGQGNTEAFF. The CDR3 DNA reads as TGTGCCAGCAGTCTCGGCCAGGGGAACACTGAAGCTTTCTTT.

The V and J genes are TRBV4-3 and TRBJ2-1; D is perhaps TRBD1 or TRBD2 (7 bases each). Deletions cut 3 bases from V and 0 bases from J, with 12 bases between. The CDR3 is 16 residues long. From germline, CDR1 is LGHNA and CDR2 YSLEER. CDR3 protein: CASSQSRGGSYNEQFF. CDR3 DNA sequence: TGCGCCAGCAGCCAGAGCAGGGGGGGCTCCTACAATGAGCAGTTCTTC.

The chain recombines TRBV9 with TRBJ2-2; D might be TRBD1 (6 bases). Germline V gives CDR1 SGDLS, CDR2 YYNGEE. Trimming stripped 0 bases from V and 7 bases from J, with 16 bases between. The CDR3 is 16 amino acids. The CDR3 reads CASSVEPSTGGGELFF. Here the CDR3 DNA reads TGTGCCAGCAGCGTAGAGCCCTCGACAGGCGGCGGGGAGCTGTTTTTT.

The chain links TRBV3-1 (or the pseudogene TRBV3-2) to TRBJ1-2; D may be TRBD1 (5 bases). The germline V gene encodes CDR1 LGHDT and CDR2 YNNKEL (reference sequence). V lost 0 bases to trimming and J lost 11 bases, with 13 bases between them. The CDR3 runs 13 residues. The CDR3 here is CASSQDGWGKYTF. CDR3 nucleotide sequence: TGTGCCAGCAGCCAAGATGGCTGGGGGAAGTACACCTTC.